This record covers a single T cell receptor beta chain. The data originate from a study of technical replicates of blood from a handful of donors. Sequencing was performed with immunoSEQ multiplex PCR; in TCRdb, only in-frame clones are kept and a portion is missing. The sample lists approximately 60,000 clones; 87% were seen once. V was pared by 6 bases and J by 2 bases, with 17 bases between. The CDR3 covers 16 residues. Germline CDR1 and CDR2: KGHSH and LQKENI. The source is a human donor in good health. Some clones in this sample may be carry-over from other donors' samples. The chain employs TRBV18 and TRBJ1-5; perhaps TRBD1 as D (5 bases). Sequencing was performed on PBMCs. For the CDR3, the DNA is TGTGCCAGCTCCTCAGCAAGCAGGGCGGGCAATCAGCCCCAGCATTTT. Translating it yields CASSSASRAGNQPQHF.